This is a list of T cell receptor beta chains from one sample in a study of cytomegalovirus exposure and HLA in healthy donors. This table comes from immunoSEQ multiplex PCR, and its TCRdb copy is limited to in-frame clones, with some not included. Counted here are under 150,000 clones, 70% to 80% occurring once; the ten biggest clones make up 3.9%. The sample was PBMCs. The receptors stem from a young man in good health and CMV-seronegative. Each CDR3 is given with its conserved first and last residue. The D gene is left open where the match is weak. Clone size is stated in some rows and not others, as once, few, many or a class when expanded.

NA NA TRBJ2-7 15 TRBV4-1 CASSQVGSRNGEQYF TGCGCCAGCAGCCAAGTGGGCAGTAGAAATGGCGAGCAGTACTTC
NA NA TRBJ2-5 11 TRBV29-1 CSVHQGREQYF TGCAGCGTCCATCAGGGTAGAGAGCAGTACTTC
NA NA TRBJ1-2 13 TRBV6-5 CASSYRESYGYTF TGTGCCAGCAGTTACCGAGAGAGCTATGGCTACACCTTC
NA TRBD1 TRBJ1-5 15 TRBV9 CASSVGQGHNQPQHF TGTGCCAGCAGCGTGGGACAGGGGCACAATCAGCCCCAGCATTTT
few TRBD2 TRBJ2-7 14 TRBV10-2 CASRGLAGPYEQYF TGCGCCAGCAGAGGACTAGCGGGACCCTACGAGCAGTACTTC
NA TRBD1 TRBJ1-6 17 TRBV19 CASSILAETGGNSPLHF TGTGCCAGTAGTATCCTAGCTGAGACAGGGGGTAATTCACCCCTCCACTTT
NA TRBD1 TRBJ2-7 13 TRBV2 CASSVQGWNEQYF TGTGCCAGCAGCGTACAGGGGTGGAACGAGCAGTACTTC
NA TRBD1 TRBJ1-4 16 TRBV5-4 CASSSLKQGANEKLFF TGCGCCAGCAGCTCGCTGAAACAGGGGGCGAATGAAAAACTGTTTTTT
few TRBD1 TRBJ2-1 16 TRBV27 CASSSGWGQGNNEQFF TGTGCCAGCAGTTCGGGCTGGGGACAGGGCAACAATGAGCAGTTCTTC
NA NA TRBJ2-7 15 TRBV7-8 CASSPRTGVSYEQYF TGTGCCAGCAGCCCGAGGACTGGGGTCTCCTACGAGCAGTACTTC
NA NA TRBJ2-1 15 TRBV9 CASSLSGDSYNEQFF TGTGCCAGCAGCTTATCGGGAGACTCCTACAATGAGCAGTTCTTC
NA TRBD1 TRBJ1-5 16 TRBV5-6 CASSGSTGEDAQPQHF TGTGCCAGCAGCGGATCGACAGGGGAGGACGCTCAGCCCCAGCATTTT
NA NA TRBJ2-3 15 TRBV27 CASSSRDTSTDTQYF TGTGCCAGCAGTTCGAGGGATACTAGCACAGATACGCAGTATTTT
NA NA TRBJ2-7 13 TRBV18 CASSRGGVSEQYF TGTGCCAGCTCCCGAGGGGGGGTCTCCGAGCAGTACTTC
once TRBD2 TRBJ2-1 19 TRBV7-2 CASSWTSGGALSRDNEQFF TGTGCCAGCAGCTGGACTAGCGGGGGGGCACTCTCCCGGGACAATGAGCAGTTCTTC
NA TRBD2 TRBJ2-2 18 TRBV19 CASSIGGLAGRQYGELFF TGTGCCAGTAGTATCGGAGGACTAGCGGGAAGACAATACGGGGAGCTGTTTTTT
once NA TRBJ1-1 16 TRBV7-9 CASSLAFEGTDAEAFF TGTGCCAGCAGCTTAGCGTTCGAGGGCACAGACGCTGAAGCTTTCTTT
NA TRBD2 TRBJ2-1 19 TRBV7-9 CASSLVSGLAGSSYNEQFF TGTGCCAGCAGCTTAGTTAGCGGACTAGCGGGTAGCTCCTACAATGAGCAGTTCTTC
NA TRBD2 TRBJ2-1 14 TRBV2 CASSGSSGPNEQFF TGTGCCAGCAGTGGGTCTAGCGGACCCAATGAGCAGTTCTTC
once TRBD1 TRBJ2-7 15 TRBV7-9 CASSFDRGRAYEQYF TGTGCCAGCAGCTTCGACAGGGGCAGGGCCTACGAGCAGTACTTC
NA TRBD2 TRBJ2-5 15 TRBV19 CASSPTSGGGETQYF TGTGCCAGTAGCCCTACGAGCGGGGGGGGAGAGACCCAGTACTTC
NA TRBD1 TRBJ1-2 17 TRBV5-5 CASSLSMGQGANYGYTF TGTGCCAGCAGCTTGAGTATGGGACAGGGAGCTAACTATGGCTACACCTTC
NA NA TRBJ1-2 14 TRBV14 CASSQVGQFFGYTF TGTGCCAGCAGCCAAGTAGGACAGTTTTTTGGCTACACCTTC
NA TRBD1 TRBJ2-5 16 TRBV5-4 CASSFAGQGNQETQYF TGTGCCAGCAGCTTCGCGGGACAGGGGAACCAAGAGACCCAGTACTTC
NA NA TRBJ2-3 18 TRBV18 CASSPRGLGPTSTDTQYF TGTGCCAGCTCACCAAGGGGTCTAGGACCCACTAGCACAGATACGCAGTATTTT
NA TRBD1 TRBJ1-1 16 TRBV5-6 CASSLWTGGANTEAFF TGTGCCAGCAGCCTATGGACAGGGGGCGCGAACACTGAAGCTTTCTTT
NA TRBD2 TRBJ2-1 16 TRBV11-3 CASSQDYGGGAYEQFF TGTGCCAGCAGCCAAGACTATGGCGGGGGGGCGTATGAGCAGTTCTTC
NA NA TRBJ2-7 15 TRBV5-1 CASSLAGGLGYEQYF TGCGCCAGCAGCTTGGCCGGGGGTTTAGGCTACGAGCAGTACTTC
NA TRBD1 TRBJ2-4 16 TRBV18 CASSLLEGTGGNIQYF TGTGCCAGCTCACTTCTCGAGGGAACAGGGGGAAACATTCAGTACTTC
NA TRBD1 TRBJ2-7 14 TRBV6-1 CASSNSGGGYEQYF TGTGCCAGCAGTAACTCAGGGGGCGGCTACGAGCAGTACTTC
NA TRBD1 TRBJ2-7 16 TRBV7-3 CASSLIGGQGIDEQYF TGTGCCAGCAGCTTAATAGGGGGACAGGGGATCGACGAGCAGTACTTC
NA TRBD1 TRBJ2-7 16 TRBV27 CASSPITGTGPYEQYF TGTGCCAGCAGTCCCATAACCGGGACAGGACCCTACGAGCAGTACTTC
NA TRBD2 TRBJ2-3 14 TRBV6-1 CASSGQRDTDTQYF TGTGCCAGCAGTGGTCAGCGGGACACAGATACGCAGTATTTT
NA NA TRBJ1-2 16 TRBV6-5 CASSYTATPWSYGYTF TGTGCCAGCAGTTACACGGCCACCCCGTGGAGCTATGGCTACACCTTC
few TRBD1 TRBJ2-7 12 TRBV9 CASSDTGDEQYF TGTGCCAGCAGTGATACAGGGGACGAGCAGTACTTC
NA TRBD2 TRBJ2-2 17 TRBV4-2 CASSQDMGGGNTGELFF TGTGCCAGCAGCCAAGACATGGGCGGGGGAAACACCGGGGAGCTGTTTTTT
NA NA TRBJ1-5 14 TRBV18 CASSVRVEYQPQHF TGTGCCAGCTCAGTCAGGGTTGAGTATCAGCCCCAGCATTTT
NA TRBD2 TRBJ2-5 15 TRBV7-9 CASSLLGGAEETQYF TGTGCCAGCAGCTTACTCGGGGGGGCAGAGGAGACCCAGTACTTC
NA NA TRBJ2-6 15 TRBV30 CAWSPLATGANVLTF TGTGCCTGGAGTCCCCTAGCAACCGGGGCCAACGTCCTGACTTTC
NA NA TRBJ1-2 14 TRBV2 CASRATAGERGYTF TGTGCCAGCAGGGCAACGGCAGGGGAGCGCGGCTACACCTTC
once TRBD2 TRBJ2-3 16 TRBV5-4 CASSPRTSGGRDTQYF TGTGCCAGCAGCCCAAGGACTAGCGGGGGAAGAGATACGCAGTATTTT
NA NA TRBJ2-5 15 TRBV5-4 CASSWGLTGSETQYF TGTGCCAGCAGCTGGGGATTGACAGGATCGGAGACCCAGTACTTC
NA TRBD1 TRBJ1-2 15 TRBV2 CASSESRGRSYGYTF TGTGCCAGCAGTGAATCCAGGGGGCGCAGCTATGGCTACACCTTC
NA NA TRBJ2-7 15 TRBV27 CASSLTAGSSYEQYF TGTGCCAGCAGCTTAACGGCGGGAAGCTCCTACGAGCAGTACTTC
NA TRBD2 TRBJ2-7 15 TRBV7-2 CASSPGASGMYEQYF TGTGCCAGCAGCCCTGGGGCTAGCGGGATGTACGAGCAGTACTTC
NA NA TRBJ1-1 14 TRBV18 CASSPLQGGTEAFF TGTGCCAGCTCACCACTTCAGGGAGGCACTGAAGCTTTCTTT
once TRBD1 TRBJ2-1 14 TRBV29-1 CSIWDRTTPNEQFF TGCAGCATCTGGGACAGGACCACTCCTAATGAGCAGTTCTTC
NA NA TRBJ1-2 15 TRBV6-1 CASIEEGQANYGYTF TGTGCCAGCATCGAAGAGGGTCAAGCTAACTATGGCTACACCTTC
few NA TRBJ1-1 16 TRBV6-6 CASSYSYSTMNTEAFF TGTGCCAGCAGTTACTCGTACAGCACCATGAACACTGAAGCTTTCTTT
once TRBD1 TRBJ1-3 17 TRBV13 CASSRTGWGSSGNTIYF TGTGCCAGCAGCCGGACAGGATGGGGTTCCTCTGGAAACACCATATATTTT
NA NA TRBJ1-1 11 TRBV5-4 CASSLRSEAFF TGTGCCAGCAGCTTGCGCAGTGAAGCTTTCTTT
NA NA TRBJ2-7 15 TRBV7-9 CASSSGFGEGYEQYF TGTGCCAGCAGCTCCGGGTTCGGAGAGGGCTACGAGCAGTACTTC
NA NA TRBJ1-4 15 TRBV7-6 CASSLAGLTNEKLFF TGTGCCAGCAGCTTAGCGGGACTGACTAATGAAAAACTGTTTTTT
NA NA TRBJ2-3 14 TRBV29-1 CSVEGTEDTDTQYF TGCAGCGTTGAAGGGACAGAGGACACAGATACGCAGTATTTT